These T cell receptor beta chains were read from a single sample in a study of blood T cell repertoires in COVID-19. Here immunoSEQ multiplex PCR was the method, and the copy in TCRdb shows in-frame clones only, minus some. The sample contains approximately 44,000 clones, around nine tenths of which appear only once. Material: peripheral blood. The receptor source for this set is a man between 45 and 60 years old with COVID-19, enrolled during active disease. Each CDR3 is given without its conserved first and last residue. Each record gives: J gene, D gene, V gene, CDR3 length, CDR3 protein. A D gene is named only where the DNA matches it firmly.

j_call: TRBJ2-5; d_call: TRBD2; v_call: TRBV7-2; cdr3_length: 12; cdr3_aa: ASSRPGGWETQY
j_call: TRBJ1-5; d_call: TRBD1; v_call: TRBV10-1; cdr3_length: 16; cdr3_aa: ASTFPRTGGSWGQPQH
j_call: TRBJ2-3; d_call: TRBD1; v_call: TRBV10-3; cdr3_length: 13; cdr3_aa: AISQGQGDTDTQY
j_call: TRBJ2-1; d_call: NA; v_call: TRBV4-3; cdr3_length: 14; cdr3_aa: ASSQEPSPRRNEQF
j_call: TRBJ1-4; d_call: TRBD1; v_call: TRBV30; cdr3_length: 11; cdr3_aa: AGDDRGGEKLF
j_call: TRBJ1-2; d_call: NA; v_call: TRBV6-5; cdr3_length: 9; cdr3_aa: AIQLRDGYT
j_call: TRBJ1-2; d_call: TRBD1; v_call: TRBV7-3; cdr3_length: 14; cdr3_aa: ASSSRDRGGNYGYT
j_call: TRBJ2-1; d_call: NA; v_call: TRBV3-1/TRBV3-2; cdr3_length: 11; cdr3_aa: ASSYYRNNEQF
j_call: TRBJ1-1; d_call: TRBD1; v_call: TRBV27; cdr3_length: 12; cdr3_aa: ASSFQGGNTEAF
j_call: TRBJ2-3; d_call: TRBD1; v_call: TRBV5-1; cdr3_length: 15; cdr3_aa: ASSPPTGVSSTDTQY
j_call: TRBJ1-6; d_call: NA; v_call: TRBV6-2/TRBV6-3; cdr3_length: 13; cdr3_aa: ASSTDSSYNSPLH
j_call: TRBJ2-3; d_call: NA; v_call: TRBV2; cdr3_length: 10; cdr3_aa: ASSSLGDTQY
j_call: TRBJ2-1; d_call: TRBD2; v_call: TRBV19; cdr3_length: 12; cdr3_aa: ASSSGRPYNEQF
j_call: TRBJ1-6; d_call: NA; v_call: TRBV28; cdr3_length: 14; cdr3_aa: ASSLQISSYNSPLH
j_call: TRBJ2-3; d_call: TRBD2; v_call: TRBV5-4; cdr3_length: 16; cdr3_aa: ASGGGVGTSGSTDTQY
j_call: TRBJ1-4; d_call: NA; v_call: TRBV28; cdr3_length: 12; cdr3_aa: ASSLAGGNEKLF
j_call: TRBJ2-7; d_call: NA; v_call: TRBV29-1; cdr3_length: 9; cdr3_aa: SVAGTFEQY
j_call: TRBJ2-2; d_call: TRBD1; v_call: TRBV11-1; cdr3_length: 13; cdr3_aa: ASSPGTANTGELF
j_call: TRBJ1-2; d_call: NA; v_call: TRBV6-6; cdr3_length: 11; cdr3_aa: ASSWGYRDGYT
j_call: TRBJ2-2; d_call: NA; v_call: TRBV5-5; cdr3_length: 13; cdr3_aa: ASSLEPGNTWELF
j_call: TRBJ2-2; d_call: NA; v_call: TRBV4-1; cdr3_length: 12; cdr3_aa: ASSQLTGTGELF
j_call: TRBJ1-1; d_call: NA; v_call: TRBV5-1; cdr3_length: 13; cdr3_aa: ASSLDPGRNTEAF
j_call: TRBJ2-1; d_call: NA; v_call: TRBV6-2/TRBV6-3; cdr3_length: 12; cdr3_aa: ASSYTERTMRQF
j_call: TRBJ1-5; d_call: TRBD1; v_call: TRBV5-1; cdr3_length: 14; cdr3_aa: ASSLGDREGNQPQH
j_call: TRBJ1-2; d_call: TRBD1; v_call: TRBV28; cdr3_length: 12; cdr3_aa: ASSLFDRGGGYT
j_call: TRBJ1-5; d_call: NA; v_call: TRBV19; cdr3_length: 13; cdr3_aa: ASSLKGGASQPQH
j_call: TRBJ2-2; d_call: TRBD1; v_call: TRBV29-1; cdr3_length: 11; cdr3_aa: SVGQGATGELF
j_call: TRBJ2-2; d_call: TRBD2; v_call: TRBV24-1; cdr3_length: 16; cdr3_aa: ATSDPRTSGVNTGELF
j_call: TRBJ1-1; d_call: NA; v_call: TRBV30; cdr3_length: 12; cdr3_aa: AWSGLTANTEAF
j_call: TRBJ2-1; d_call: NA; v_call: TRBV9; cdr3_length: 11; cdr3_aa: ASSAQTVNEQF
j_call: TRBJ2-3; d_call: NA; v_call: TRBV12-5; cdr3_length: 10; cdr3_aa: ASAVVTDTQY
j_call: TRBJ2-2; d_call: NA; v_call: TRBV3-1/TRBV3-2; cdr3_length: 13; cdr3_aa: ASSQDWAQGGELF
j_call: TRBJ2-1; d_call: TRBD2; v_call: TRBV15; cdr3_length: 16; cdr3_aa: ATSRAGTSGRLHGEQF
j_call: TRBJ2-7; d_call: NA; v_call: TRBV7-3; cdr3_length: 12; cdr3_aa: ASSQGGSSYEQY
j_call: TRBJ2-5; d_call: NA; v_call: TRBV7-2; cdr3_length: 12; cdr3_aa: ASSLVLAGETQY
j_call: TRBJ2-1; d_call: TRBD1; v_call: TRBV15; cdr3_length: 13; cdr3_aa: ATSGRDRVYNEQF
j_call: TRBJ2-7; d_call: NA; v_call: TRBV27; cdr3_length: 13; cdr3_aa: ASLSARGEPYEQY
j_call: TRBJ1-2; d_call: NA; v_call: TRBV24-1; cdr3_length: 11; cdr3_aa: ATNREGNYGYT
j_call: TRBJ1-5; d_call: NA; v_call: TRBV6-5; cdr3_length: 13; cdr3_aa: ASRDIQANNQPQH
j_call: TRBJ1-6; d_call: NA; v_call: TRBV5-1; cdr3_length: 17; cdr3_aa: ASSLMRRGLASVNSPLH